The T cell receptor beta chain under discussion was sequenced for a study of human T cells and chemical hapten exposure. J was trimmed by 2 bases and V by 7 bases; bases with no gene match: 6. The CDR3 consists of 13 residues. Looked up from germline, CDR1 is DFQATT and CDR2 is SNEGSKA (reference sequence). Individual cDNA molecules in this library carried unique molecular identifiers. Each CDR3 protein gets one entry after TCRdb re-called the RACE reads with MiXCR. Of about 90,000 distinct CDR3 sequences listed, approximately 11% are singletons. The sample's time point: patch test 3, about 24 weeks after DPC sensitization. Noted treatment: therapeutic diphenylcyclopropenone sensitization with weekly scalp DPC.

The chain carries TRBV20-1 and TRBJ1-1, with 8 bases that match TRBD1. Sequencing used whole blood, obtained in connection with sensitization to the hapten diphenylcyclopropenone (DPC). The sequence came from a woman in her 30s with alopecia areata. Some clones in this sample may be carry-over from other donors' samples. CDR3 nucleotide sequence: TGCAGTGTAACAGGGGGATTAAACACTGAAGCTTTCTTT. This translates into CSVTGGLNTEAFF.